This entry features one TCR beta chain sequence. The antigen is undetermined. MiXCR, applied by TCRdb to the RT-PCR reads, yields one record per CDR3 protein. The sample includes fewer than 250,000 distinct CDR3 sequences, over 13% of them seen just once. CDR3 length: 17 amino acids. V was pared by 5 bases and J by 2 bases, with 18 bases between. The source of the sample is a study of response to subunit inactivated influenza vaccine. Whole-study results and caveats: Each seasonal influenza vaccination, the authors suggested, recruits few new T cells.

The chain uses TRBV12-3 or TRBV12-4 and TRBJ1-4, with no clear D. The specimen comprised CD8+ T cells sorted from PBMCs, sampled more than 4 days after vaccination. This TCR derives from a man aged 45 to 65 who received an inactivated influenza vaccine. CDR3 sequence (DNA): TGTGCCAGCAGTCCGGACCAGTACCTGGGGACTAATGAAAAACTGTTTTTT. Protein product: CASSPDQYLGTNEKLFF.